These T cell receptor beta chains were read from a single sample in a study of cytomegalovirus exposure and HLA in healthy donors. Here immunoSEQ multiplex PCR was the method, and the copy in TCRdb shows in-frame clones only, minus some. The top ten hold 20% to 25% of the sample, which has roughly 63,000 clones, roughly 73% seen once. Input material: PBMCs. The receptors derive from a middle-aged woman in good health and CMV-seropositive. The CDR3 runs from the conserved cysteine through the conserved F or W. Each record gives: J gene, V gene, CDR3 protein.

TRBJ2-1 | TRBV2 | CASSAPGQGGDEQFF
TRBJ1-2 | TRBV29-1 | CSITLDRASYGYTF
TRBJ1-1 | TRBV4-3 | CASSQGTRNPEAFF
TRBJ1-1 | TRBV12-5 | CASGLGRGTEAFF
TRBJ2-1 | TRBV28 | CASSLTSHEQFF
TRBJ2-2 | TRBV4-2 | CASSQDQRGGFGELFF
TRBJ1-5 | TRBV5-6 | CASSLTQGRGQPQHF
TRBJ1-2 | TRBV6-5 | CASSSGLEGYTF
TRBJ2-1 | TRBV5-1 | CASRSRDSTYNEQFF
TRBJ1-3 | TRBV7-9 | CSSRIVRDTIYF
TRBJ1-2 | TRBV6-6 | CASSPPQQGARGYTF
TRBJ1-2 | TRBV6-5 | CASSVGGQVAGYTF
TRBJ1-6 | TRBV28 | CASSQGDSDNSPLHF
TRBJ2-7 | TRBV13 | CASSLDRTATSEQYF
TRBJ2-2 | TRBV7-3 | CASSLSEGYGELFF
TRBJ2-7 | TRBV6-5 | CASSTSGGPSGEQYF
TRBJ1-4 | TRBV28 | CASSVPGQGVGNEKLFF
TRBJ1-2 | TRBV19 | CASSIETGSDYGYTF
TRBJ2-2 | TRBV15 | CATSEPHTGELFF
TRBJ1-1 | TRBV5-5 | CASSTGQIITEAFF
TRBJ1-1 | TRBV28 | CAGGDREAFF
TRBJ2-6 | TRBV7-9 | CASIPEDSGANVLTF
TRBJ2-7 | TRBV6-1 | CASSELDSSVVPYEQYF
TRBJ1-3 | TRBV7-9 | CSSSHPGTERNTIYF
TRBJ2-7 | TRBV6-1 | CASPDRQGIEQYF
TRBJ1-1 | TRBV19 | CASSFKPGQRPEAFF
TRBJ1-2 | TRBV29-1 | CSAMTGTDGYTF
TRBJ2-7 | TRBV27 | CASRTSTGTSRGQYF
TRBJ1-4 | TRBV9 | CASSDRDLNSEKLFF
TRBJ2-3 | TRBV6-1 | CASSEYSLPGDTQYF
TRBJ1-2 | TRBV5-6 | CASSLEVAGQVRGYTF
TRBJ2-3 | TRBV29-1 | CSVEYSTDTQYF
TRBJ1-2 | TRBV6-5 | CASSYSGPRGGYTF
TRBJ1-2 | TRBV30 | CAWSVTRGHPDTF
TRBJ1-1 | TRBV25-1 | CASSPGHYTLNTEAFF
TRBJ1-1 | TRBV28 | CASSWRGLGAFF
TRBJ1-2 | TRBV29-1 | CSVELQGAGGYTF
TRBJ1-4 | TRBV7-9 | CSSSFDRGGEKLFF
TRBJ1-4 | TRBV6-5 | CASSYFGTGGEKLFF
TRBJ2-4 | TRBV28 | CASSIGTGRAKNIQYF
TRBJ2-3 | TRBV13 | CASSKPVAGRQPDTQYF
TRBJ1-1 | TRBV4-1 | CASSQGPLGQGGPEAFF
TRBJ1-1 | TRBV6-5 | CASSYSSRNTEAFF